The 16 T cell receptor beta chains reported below all come from one sample, sequenced in a study of T cells in Graves' hyperthyroidism and ophthalmopathy. RNA transcripts yielded amplified TCR beta CDR3 regions. The HTBI set primed first-round TCR CDR3 RT-PCR. TCRdb reprocessed the multiplex PCR reads via MiXCR and lists one record per CDR3 protein. The table shows under 700,000 distinct CDR3 sequences, with 46% occurring only once. The sample taken for sequencing was peripheral blood or thyroid tissue (not recorded which). These receptor sequences come from a woman between 18 and 29 years old with Graves' hyperthyroidism.

This clonotype was detected once. The chain employs TRBV10-3 and TRBJ2-5, with 7 nucleotides matching TRBD1. The V gene's germline CDR1 is ENHRY and CDR2 SYGVKD. CDR3 length: 16 amino acids. Germline trimming cut 4 bases from V and 0 bases from J; bases unmatched to any gene: 8. CDR3 loop: CAISAIGDSHQETQYF. CDR3 in DNA: TGTGCCATCAGTGCGATCGGGGACAGTCACCAAGAGACCCAGTACTTC.

CDR3 amino acids: CASSETRTDPYGYTF. CDR3 nucleotides: TGTGCCAGTAGTGAAACCCGGACAGATCCCTATGGCTACACCTTC. The rearrangement links TRBV19 to TRBJ1-2; a possible D gene is TRBD1 (6 bases). The germline V gene has CDR1 LNHDA and CDR2 SQIVND (reference sequence). With 5 bases removed from V and 4 bases from J, the gap between germline ends came to 17 bases. This CDR3 region has 15 residues. The full variable domain, in which reference TRBV19 and TRBJ1-2 provide the parts outside the CDR3, is DGGITQSPKYLFRKEGQNVTLSCEQNLNHDAMYWYRQDPGQGLRLIYYSQIVNDFQKGDIAEGYSVSREKKESFPLTVTSAQKNPTAFYLCASSETRTDPYGYTFGSGTRLTVV.

In the case of this clonotype: The junction does not match germline at one end; this may be a read error. J is TRBJ2-3 and V is TRBV24-1; no reliable D call. The CDR3 runs 16 residues. CDR1 KGHDR and CDR2 SFDVKD come from the germline V gene. The CDR3 sequence is CATSDPTSRSTDTQYF. CDR3 in DNA: TGTGCCACCAGTGATCCGACAAGCCGGAGCACGGATACGCAGTATTTT.

This clonotype was detected many times. V gene TRBV7-8 combines with J gene TRBJ1-6; TRBD1 agrees at 7 bases. The germline CDR1 and CDR2 sequences are SGHVS and FQNEAQ. Germline trimming cut 7 bases from V and 7 bases from J; bases unmatched to any gene: 13. There are 16 residues in the CDR3. CDR3 protein: CASTKRGLRGNSPLHF. The DNA for the CDR3 is TGTGCCAGCACCAAGAGGGGGCTCCGGGGGAATTCACCCCTCCACTTT.

The rearrangement links TRBV2 to TRBJ2-7; unclear D gene. Trimming left V 5 bases short and J 2 bases short, with 13 bases between. The CDR3 loop spans 14 amino acids. Germline values: CDR1 SNHLY, CDR2 FYNNEI. CDR3 DNA: TGTGCCAGCAGTTACGTGGGTCTACCCTACGAGCAGTACTTC. It is translated as CASSYVGLPYEQYF.

The V and J genes are TRBV10-3 and TRBJ1-5; a weak D match, TRBD1 (6 bases). Germline V lookup: CDR1 ENHRY, CDR2 SYGVKD. There are 16 residues in the CDR3. Trimming left V 10 bases short and J 5 bases short, with 24 bases between. In DNA form, the CDR3 reads TGTGCCAGCAGCCCCCGGGGGGGGCTGGCGGATCAGCCCCAGCATTTT. This codes for CASSPRGGLADQPQHF.

In DNA form, the CDR3 reads TGTGCCACCAGTGCTCCCCCCGGACAGGGGAGAACTGAAGCTTTCTTT. Residues: CATSAPPGQGRTEAFF. The chain joins TRBV24-1 to TRBJ1-1, with TRBD1 matching over 9 bases. Trimming took 5 bases from V and 5 from J; bases not matched to a gene: 11. CDR3 length equals 16 residues. From germline, CDR1 is KGHDR and CDR2 SFDVKD.

This clonotype was detected only a few times. The V and J genes are TRBV10-3 and TRBJ2-7; possibly TRBD1 or TRBD2 for D (5 bases each). Trimming pared 10 bases from V and 0 bases from J, leaving 13 bases between. Germline V gene sequence: CDR1 ENHRY, CDR2 SYGVKD. The CDR3 sequence is 13 residues long. CDR3 in DNA: TGTGCCAGCACGAGGGGTCCCTCCTACGAGCAGTACTTC. Its protein product is CASTRGPSYEQYF.

The chain employs TRBV6-6 and TRBJ1-3; 8 bases fit TRBD1. Per the germline V gene, CDR1 is MNHNY and CDR2 is SVGAGI (reference sequence). With V trimmed by 6 bases and J by 2 bases, 9 bases remained unmatched. The CDR3 runs 16 residues. The CDR3, as DNA: TGTGCCAGCAGCCAATTCAGGGGGCGCCCTGGAAACACCATATATTTT. This encodes CASSQFRGRPGNTIYF.

This clonotype was seen only a few times. This chain joins TRBV29-1 and TRBJ2-7, with D possibly matching TRBD2 (6 bases). Looked up from germline, CDR1 is SQVTM and CDR2 is ANQGSEA. V was pared by 1 base and J by 0 bases, with 16 bases between. The CDR3 has 16 amino acids. This CDR3 is CSVEVMEGPDSYEQYF. The CDR3 DNA is TGCAGCGTTGAAGTGATGGAGGGGCCGGACTCCTACGAGCAGTACTTC.

The chain is built from TRBV12-3 or TRBV12-4 and TRBJ2-2; a weak D match, TRBD2 (6 bases). The CDR3 has 14 amino acids. V lost 2 bases, J lost 7 bases, and 11 bases lay in between. The chain's CDR3 is CASSLRERGGELFF. The CDR3 bases are TGTGCCAGCAGTTTACGGGAGCGCGGCGGGGAGCTGTTTTTT.

This chain uses TRBV10-3 with TRBJ1-2; D may be TRBD1 (5 bases). V lost 10 bases and J lost 5, with 11 bases in between. CDR3 length equals 11 residues. CDR1 and CDR2 from the germline V gene are ENHRY and SYGVKD. CDR3 coding DNA: TGTGCCACATACAGGCTGTATGGCTACACCTTC. Translation gives CATYRLYGYTF.

Many counts were recorded for this clonotype. The chain joins TRBV7-2 to TRBJ2-2; 7 nucleotides line up with TRBD1. This CDR3 region has 15 residues. Germline CDR1 is SGHTA and CDR2 is FQGNSA. Trimming at V came to 5 bases and at J to 4 bases, leaving 7 bases not matched to a gene. The CDR3 DNA follows: TGTGCCAGCAGCCCAAGGGCAGGGGGCACCGGGGAGCTGTTTTTT. Translating it yields CASSPRAGGTGELFF.

The chain recombines TRBV20-1 with TRBJ2-7; 12 nucleotides align to TRBD2. V was pared by 6 bases and J by 2 bases, with 5 bases of the junction left unmatched. The CDR3 has 14 residues. The germline CDR1 and CDR2 sequences are DFQATT and SNEGSKA (reference sequence). CDR3 sequence (DNA): TGCAGTGCCTCGACTAGCGGGGGCCCCTACGAGCAGTACTTC. Residues: CSASTSGGPYEQYF.

This clonotype was picked up a small number of times. The V gene is TRBV25-1, the J gene TRBJ2-2; 8 nucleotides align to TRBD1. This CDR3 is 14 amino acids long. Trimming cost V 6 bases and J 4 bases; bases outside gene matches: 4. The germline V gene encodes CDR1 MGHDK and CDR2 SYGVNS. Here the CDR3 DNA reads TGTGCCAGCAGACGACAGGGGAGCACCGGGGAGCTGTTTTTT. Translation gives CASRRQGSTGELFF.

There are many counts of this clonotype. The V and J genes are TRBV10-3 and TRBJ1-1; a weak D match, TRBD1 (5 bases). Germline V gene lookup returns CDR1 ENHRY and CDR2 SYGVKD. The CDR3 contains 14 residues. V lost 3 bases, J lost 0 bases, and 8 bases lay in between. The CDR3 spells CAISDEGMNTEAFF. DNA for the CDR3: TGTGCCATCAGTGACGAGGGGATGAACACTGAAGCTTTCTTT.